These 6 T cell receptor beta chains originate from one sample sequenced in a study of CD8 T cells in ankylosing spondylitis. The study, taken as a whole, reports: A TCR beta motif made of fewer than 10 highly homologous variants seemed typical of ankylosing spondylitis blood.

No cognate antigen is known for these TCRs. In TCRdb, the 5' RACE reads were re-called with MiXCR into one record per CDR3 protein. The repertoire holds 450,000 to 550,000 distinct CDR3 sequences, under 5.5% seen once, with around 3.5% in the top ten. The sequencing input was blood, either unsorted or a sorted T cell fraction (not recorded which). The receptors derive from a male donor with ankylosing spondylitis.

This clonotype was observed a handful of times. The rearrangement links TRBV28 to TRBJ1-5; tentative D call: TRBD1 (5 bases). Trimming pared 3 bases from V and 2 bases from J, leaving 14 bases between. CDR1 MDHEN and CDR2 SYDVKM come from the germline V gene. CDR3 length: 16 amino acids. CDR3 DNA: TGTGCCAGCAGTTTTGCAGGGCTAGGTGGCAATCAGCCCCAGCATTTT. This gives the protein CASSFAGLGGNQPQHF.

This clonotype was recorded at least ten times. The rearrangement joins TRBV5-5 to TRBJ2-1; 10 nucleotides match TRBD2. The CDR3 runs to 15 residues. Germline loops: CDR1 SGHKS, CDR2 YYEKEE (reference sequence). The V gene end was trimmed by 3 bases and the J gene end by 12 bases; junction bases not matched to a gene: 12. For the CDR3, the DNA is TGTGCCAGCAGCTCTAGCGGGGGCCCCCTTTTTGCGCAGTTCTTC. It codes for CASSSSGGPLFAQFF.

This clonotype was seen ten or more times. The chain carries TRBV12-3 or TRBV12-4 and TRBJ1-1; TRBD1 matches at 9 bases. V shed 5 bases and J 8 bases; nucleotides not matched to a gene: 3. This CDR3 comprises 12 residues. CDR3: CASSRGTGEAFF. The CDR3 DNA follows: TGTGCCAGCAGTCGGGGGACAGGGGAAGCTTTCTTT.

This clonotype was recorded a few times. The chain uses TRBV7-2 and TRBJ2-5, with a weak D call TRBD2 (5 bases). CDR3 size: 15 residues. V was clipped by 2 bases and J by 5 bases, with 15 bases between them. The germline V gene encodes CDR1 SGHTA and CDR2 FQGNSA. CDR3 residues: CASSLSSPRRETQYF. CDR3 in DNA: TGTGCCAGCAGCTTATCCTCGCCCCGGAGGGAGACCCAGTACTTC.

The CDR3 reads CAMGPGRQVTFF. CDR3 nucleotide sequence: TGTGCCATGGGCCCTGGGCGACAGGTAACTTTCTTT. V and J are TRBV5-6 and TRBJ1-1; D is perhaps TRBD1 (6 bases). Germline loops: CDR1 SGHDT, CDR2 YYEEEE. The CDR3 is made up of 12 amino acids. The germline V and J ends were trimmed by 9 bases and 12 bases, with 21 bases remaining between them.

This clonotype has ten or more counts. This sequence joins TRBV20-1 and TRBJ2-7; D gene ambiguous. Germline-derived CDR1 and CDR2 are DFQATT and SNEGSKA (reference sequence). With 2 bases removed from V and 3 bases from J, the gap between germline ends came to 14 bases. CDR3 length equals 14 residues. The CDR3 sequence: CSARRAESFYEQYF. In nucleotides, the CDR3 is TGCAGTGCTAGAAGGGCAGAGTCATTCTACGAGCAGTACTTC.